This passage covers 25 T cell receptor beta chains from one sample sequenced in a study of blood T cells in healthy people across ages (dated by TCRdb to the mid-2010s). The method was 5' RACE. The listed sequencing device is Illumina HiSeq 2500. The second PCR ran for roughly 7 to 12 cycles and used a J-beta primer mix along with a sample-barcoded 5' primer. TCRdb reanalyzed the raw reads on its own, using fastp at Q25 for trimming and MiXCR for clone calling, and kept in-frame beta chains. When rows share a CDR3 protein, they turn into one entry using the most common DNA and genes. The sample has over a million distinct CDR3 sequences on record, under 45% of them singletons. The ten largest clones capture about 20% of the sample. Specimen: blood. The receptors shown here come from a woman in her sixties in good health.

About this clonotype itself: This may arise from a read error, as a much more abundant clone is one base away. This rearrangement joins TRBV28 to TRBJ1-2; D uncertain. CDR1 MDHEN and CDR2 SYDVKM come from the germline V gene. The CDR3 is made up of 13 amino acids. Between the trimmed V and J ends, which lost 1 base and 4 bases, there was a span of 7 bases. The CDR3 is CASSLSQVYGYTF. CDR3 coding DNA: TGTGCCAGCAGTTTATCCCAGGTCTATGGCTACACCTTC.

The CDR3 protein is CASIPRGVSSYNEQFF. The CDR3 DNA follows: TGTGCCAGCATCCCTCGTGGAGTCAGCTCCTACAATGAGCAGTTCTTC. The chain combines TRBV12-1 with TRBJ2-1; TRBD2 is the table's D call and was not checked against the DNA. TRBV12-1 is a pseudogene segment. The CDR3 runs 16 residues.

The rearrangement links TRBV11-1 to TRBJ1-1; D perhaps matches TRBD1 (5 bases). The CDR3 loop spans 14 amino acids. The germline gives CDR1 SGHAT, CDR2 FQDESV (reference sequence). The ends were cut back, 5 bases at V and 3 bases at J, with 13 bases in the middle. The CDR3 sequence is CASSRDGPHTEAFF. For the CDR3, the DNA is TGTGCCAGCAGCAGGGACGGTCCACACACTGAAGCTTTCTTT.

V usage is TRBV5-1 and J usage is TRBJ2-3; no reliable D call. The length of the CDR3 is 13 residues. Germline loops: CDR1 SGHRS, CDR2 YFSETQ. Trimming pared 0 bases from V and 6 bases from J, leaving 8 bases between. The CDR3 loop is CASSLGGRDTQYF. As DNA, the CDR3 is TGCGCCAGCAGCTTGGGTGGCAGGGATACGCAGTATTTT.

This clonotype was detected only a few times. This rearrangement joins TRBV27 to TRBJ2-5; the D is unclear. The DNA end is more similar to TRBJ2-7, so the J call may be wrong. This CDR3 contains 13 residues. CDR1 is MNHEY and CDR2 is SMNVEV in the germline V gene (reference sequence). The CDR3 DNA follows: TGTGCCAGCAGTTCTGGGTTGTCCCACGAGCAGTACTTC. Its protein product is CASSSGLSHEQYF.

The CDR3 nucleotides are TGCAGCGTTGAAGGGCTCGCTAGCGGGTCAAAGGATACGCAGTATTTT. This gives the protein CSVEGLASGSKDTQYF. The chain recombines TRBV29-1 with TRBJ2-3; 8 bases align to TRBD2. The junction had 12 bases not matched to a gene; V was cut back by 1 base and J by 6 bases. Germline CDR1 SQVTM, CDR2 ANQGSEA. CDR3 size: 16 residues.

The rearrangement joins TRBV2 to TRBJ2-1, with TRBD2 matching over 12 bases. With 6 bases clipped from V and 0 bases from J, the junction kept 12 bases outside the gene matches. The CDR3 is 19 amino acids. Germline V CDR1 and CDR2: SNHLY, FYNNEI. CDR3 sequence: CASSASGRESRISYNEQFF. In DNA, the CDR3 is TGTGCCAGCAGCGCTAGCGGGAGGGAATCTCGGATCTCCTACAATGAGCAGTTCTTC.

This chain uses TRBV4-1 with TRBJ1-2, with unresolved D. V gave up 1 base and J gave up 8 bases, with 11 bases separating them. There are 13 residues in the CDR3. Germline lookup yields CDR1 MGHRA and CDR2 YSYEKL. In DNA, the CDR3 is TGCGCCAGCAGCCAAGGAGGTACATCAGGCTACACCTTC. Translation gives CASSQGGTSGYTF.

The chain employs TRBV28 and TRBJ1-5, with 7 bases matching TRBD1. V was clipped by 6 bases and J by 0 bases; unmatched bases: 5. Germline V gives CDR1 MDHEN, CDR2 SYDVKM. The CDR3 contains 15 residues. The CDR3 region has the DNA TGTGCCAGCAGCAGACAGGGTGCTAGCAATCAGCCCCAGCATTTT. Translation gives CASSRQGASNQPQHF.

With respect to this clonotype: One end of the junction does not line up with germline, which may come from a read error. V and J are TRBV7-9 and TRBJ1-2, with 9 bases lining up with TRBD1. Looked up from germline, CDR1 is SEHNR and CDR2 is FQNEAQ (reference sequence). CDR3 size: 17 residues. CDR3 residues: CASRNGGQGKEVDGHTF. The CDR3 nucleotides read TGTGCCAGCAGAAACGGGGGACAGGGTAAAGAAGTCGATGGCCACACCTTC.

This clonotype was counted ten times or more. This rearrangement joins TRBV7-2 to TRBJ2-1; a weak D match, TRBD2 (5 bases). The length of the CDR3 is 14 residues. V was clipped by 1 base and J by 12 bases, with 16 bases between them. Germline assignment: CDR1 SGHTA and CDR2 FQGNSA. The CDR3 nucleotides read TGTGCCAGCAGCTTAGGAGGGATGCGGGCACGGCAGTTCTTC. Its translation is CASSLGGMRARQFF.

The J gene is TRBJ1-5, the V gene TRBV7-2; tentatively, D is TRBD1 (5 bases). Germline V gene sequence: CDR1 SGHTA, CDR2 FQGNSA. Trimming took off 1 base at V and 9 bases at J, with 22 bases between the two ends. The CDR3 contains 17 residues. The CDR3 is CASSLVGVQPGYRPQHF. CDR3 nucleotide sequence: TGTGCCAGCAGCTTAGTTGGGGTCCAACCAGGGTATCGGCCCCAGCATTTT.

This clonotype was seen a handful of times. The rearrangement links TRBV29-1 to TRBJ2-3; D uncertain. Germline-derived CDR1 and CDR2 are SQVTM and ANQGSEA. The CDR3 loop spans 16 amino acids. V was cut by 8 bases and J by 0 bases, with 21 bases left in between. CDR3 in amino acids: CSPILYHSTSTDTQYF. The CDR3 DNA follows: TGCAGCCCAATTCTATACCATTCTACTAGCACAGATACGCAGTATTTT.

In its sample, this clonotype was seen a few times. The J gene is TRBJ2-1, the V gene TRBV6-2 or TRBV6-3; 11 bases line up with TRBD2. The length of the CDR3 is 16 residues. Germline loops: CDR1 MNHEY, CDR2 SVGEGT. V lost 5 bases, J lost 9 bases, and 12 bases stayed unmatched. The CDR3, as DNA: TGTGCCAGCAGTCCCACGGGTAGCGGGAGGGCCGGTGAGCAGTTCTTC. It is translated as CASSPTGSGRAGEQFF.

For the CDR3, the DNA is TGCAGTGCTGCCCGGGAGGGGGTTGGCGGCTATGGCTACACCTTC. Translation: CSAAREGVGGYGYTF. The V gene is TRBV20-1, the J gene TRBJ1-2; tentatively, D is TRBD1 (6 bases). Germline loops: CDR1 DFQATT, CDR2 SNEGSKA (reference sequence). The CDR3 covers 15 residues. With 5 bases removed from V and 4 bases from J, the gap between germline ends came to 20 bases.

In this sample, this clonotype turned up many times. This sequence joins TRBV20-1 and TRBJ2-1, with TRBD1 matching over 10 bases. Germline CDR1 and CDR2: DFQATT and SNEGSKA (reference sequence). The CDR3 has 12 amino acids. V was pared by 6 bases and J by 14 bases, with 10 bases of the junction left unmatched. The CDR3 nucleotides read TGCAGTGCCAGGGACAGGGGCATTACAAAGTTCTTC. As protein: CSARDRGITKFF.

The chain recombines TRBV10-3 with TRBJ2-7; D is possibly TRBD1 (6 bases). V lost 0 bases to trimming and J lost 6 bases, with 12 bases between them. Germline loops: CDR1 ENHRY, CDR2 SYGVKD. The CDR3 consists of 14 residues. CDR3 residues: CAISESKQGCEQYF. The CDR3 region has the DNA TGTGCCATCAGTGAGTCGAAACAGGGTTGCGAGCAGTACTTC.

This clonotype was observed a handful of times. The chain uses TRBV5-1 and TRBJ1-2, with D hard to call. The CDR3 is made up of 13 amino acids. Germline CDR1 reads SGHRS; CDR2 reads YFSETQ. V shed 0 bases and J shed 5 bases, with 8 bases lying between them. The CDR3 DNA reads TGCGCCAGCAGCTTGGACCAGATGTATGGCTACACCTTC. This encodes CASSLDQMYGYTF.

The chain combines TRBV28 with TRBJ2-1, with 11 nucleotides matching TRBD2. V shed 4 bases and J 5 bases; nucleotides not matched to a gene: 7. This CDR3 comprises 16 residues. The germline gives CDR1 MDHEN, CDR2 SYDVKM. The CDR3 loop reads CASSSFLAGGNNEQFF. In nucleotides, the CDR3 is TGTGCCAGCAGTTCCTTTCTAGCGGGAGGTAACAATGAGCAGTTCTTC.

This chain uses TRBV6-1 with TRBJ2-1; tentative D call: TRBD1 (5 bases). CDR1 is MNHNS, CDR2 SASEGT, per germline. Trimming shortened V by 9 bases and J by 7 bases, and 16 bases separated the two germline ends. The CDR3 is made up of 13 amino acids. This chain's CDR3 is CASTGIRINEQFF. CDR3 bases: TGTGCCAGTACAGGCATCCGAATTAATGAGCAGTTCTTC.

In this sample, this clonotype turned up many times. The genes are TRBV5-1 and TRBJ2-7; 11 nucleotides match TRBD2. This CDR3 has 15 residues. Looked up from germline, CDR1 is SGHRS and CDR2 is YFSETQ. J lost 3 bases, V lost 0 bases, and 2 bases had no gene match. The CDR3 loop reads CASSLGTSGHYEQYF. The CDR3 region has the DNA TGCGCCAGCAGCTTGGGGACTAGCGGGCACTACGAGCAGTACTTC.

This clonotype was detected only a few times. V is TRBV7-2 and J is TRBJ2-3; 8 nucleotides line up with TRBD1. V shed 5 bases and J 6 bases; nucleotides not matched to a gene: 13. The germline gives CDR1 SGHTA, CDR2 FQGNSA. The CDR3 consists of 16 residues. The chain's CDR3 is CASSRQGISSGDTQYF. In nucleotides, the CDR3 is TGTGCCAGCAGCCGACAGGGGATCTCGTCGGGGGATACGCAGTATTTT.

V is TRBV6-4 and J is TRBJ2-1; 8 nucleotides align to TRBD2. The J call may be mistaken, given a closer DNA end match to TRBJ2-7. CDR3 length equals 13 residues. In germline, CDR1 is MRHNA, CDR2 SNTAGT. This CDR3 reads CAIGTRTSYEQYF. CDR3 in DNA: TGTGCCATCGGGACTAGAACAAGTTACGAGCAGTACTTC.

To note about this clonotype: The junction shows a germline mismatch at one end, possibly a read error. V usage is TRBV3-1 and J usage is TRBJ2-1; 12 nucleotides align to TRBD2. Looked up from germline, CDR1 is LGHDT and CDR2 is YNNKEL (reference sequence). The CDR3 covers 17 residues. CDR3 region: CASSQWETSGSINERFF. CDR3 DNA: TGTGCCAGCAGCCAATGGGAGACTAGCGGGAGTATAAATGAGCGGTTCTTC.

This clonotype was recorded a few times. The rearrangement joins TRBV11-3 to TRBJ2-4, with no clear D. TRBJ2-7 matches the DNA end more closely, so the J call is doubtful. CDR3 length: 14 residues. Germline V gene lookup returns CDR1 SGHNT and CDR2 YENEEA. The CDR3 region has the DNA TGTGCCAGCAGCTTCCGTAACGGCTTTAACGAGCAGTACTTC. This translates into CASSFRNGFNEQYF.